Listed below are T cell receptor beta chains from one sample, sequenced in a study of cytomegalovirus exposure and HLA in healthy donors. Some clones are missing from TCRdb's copy, which holds only in-frame ones; the method was immunoSEQ multiplex PCR. Here the sample spans about 110,000 clones, about 80% being singletons. The sample was PBMCs. The receptors here all came from a man aged 40-50 years in good health and CMV-seropositive. CDR3s include the opening cysteine and the closing phenylalanine or tryptophan. The order of the fields is CDR3 length, J gene, D gene, V gene, clone size, CDR3 protein, CDR3 DNA. D genes are given only for firm matches. Expanded clones get a size class; other rows say once, few or many, or leave the size out.

>13|TRBJ2-7|-|TRBV4-3|-
CASSLHRGGEQYF
TGCGCCAGCAGCCTTCACCGCGGCGGCGAGCAGTACTTC
>16|TRBJ2-5|TRBD1|TRBV19|-
CASSISLQGAQETQYF
TGTGCCAGTAGCATTAGTCTACAGGGGGCCCAGGAGACCCAGTACTTC
>12|TRBJ2-7|TRBD1|TRBV2|-
CASGTGSVEQYF
TGTGCCAGCGGGACAGGGTCGGTCGAGCAGTACTTC
>14|TRBJ1-6|-|TRBV7-8|-
CASSQRATNSPLHF
TGTGCCAGCAGTCAGAGGGCCACAAATTCACCCCTCCACTTT
>13|TRBJ2-1|TRBD1|TRBV5-4|-
CASSAQGAPEQFF
TGTGCCAGCAGCGCTCAGGGGGCGCCTGAGCAGTTCTTC
>14|TRBJ1-1|TRBD1|TRBV6-6|-
CASRPGQGRTEAFF
TGTGCCAGCAGACCGGGACAGGGGAGGACTGAAGCTTTCTTT
>15|TRBJ2-7|TRBD1|TRBV19|-
CASSIGTGAPYEQYF
TGTGCCAGTAGTATCGGGACAGGGGCCCCCTACGAGCAGTACTTC
>14|TRBJ1-2|-|TRBV28|-
CASSFGGSRYGYTF
TGTGCCAGCAGTTTCGGGGGATCTCGCTATGGCTACACCTTC
>17|TRBJ2-1|TRBD2|TRBV19|few
CASSIASGAYTYNEQFF
TGTGCCAGTAGTATAGCTAGCGGAGCCTATACCTACAATGAGCAGTTCTTC
>16|TRBJ2-5|TRBD2|TRBV6-5|-
CASSYRGSSGRETQYF
TGTGCCAGCAGTTACCGGGGTTCCAGCGGGAGGGAGACCCAGTACTTC
>14|TRBJ2-5|TRBD1|TRBV29-1|-
CSVSGQGAVETQYF
TGCAGCGTTTCGGGACAGGGGGCGGTGGAGACCCAGTACTTC
>14|TRBJ2-5|-|TRBV18|-
CASSPGNYVETQYF
TGTGCCAGCTCTCCCGGGAACTATGTGGAGACCCAGTACTTC
>11|TRBJ2-5|-|TRBV6-5|-
CASRTRETQYF
TGTGCCAGCAGAACTAGGGAGACCCAGTACTTC
>11|TRBJ2-3|-|TRBV29-1|once
CSVEAVDTQYF
TGCAGCGTTGAGGCTGTAGATACGCAGTATTTT
>14|TRBJ1-4|-|TRBV27|-
CASSLTDSAEKLFF
TGTGCCAGCAGTTTAACCGACAGTGCAGAAAAACTGTTTTTT